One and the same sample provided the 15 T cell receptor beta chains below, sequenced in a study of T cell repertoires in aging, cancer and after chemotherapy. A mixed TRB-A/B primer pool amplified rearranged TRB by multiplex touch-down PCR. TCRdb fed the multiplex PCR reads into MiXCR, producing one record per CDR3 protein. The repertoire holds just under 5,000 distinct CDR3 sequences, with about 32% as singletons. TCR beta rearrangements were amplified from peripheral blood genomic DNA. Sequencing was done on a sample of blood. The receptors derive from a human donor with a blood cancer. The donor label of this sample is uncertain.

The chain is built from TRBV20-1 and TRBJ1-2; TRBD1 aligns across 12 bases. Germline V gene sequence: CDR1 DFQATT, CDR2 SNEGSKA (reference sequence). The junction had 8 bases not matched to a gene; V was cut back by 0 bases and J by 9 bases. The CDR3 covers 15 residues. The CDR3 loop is CSARDRDRGRIRYTF. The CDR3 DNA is TGCAGTGCTAGAGATCGGGACAGGGGGCGGATACGCTACACCTTC.

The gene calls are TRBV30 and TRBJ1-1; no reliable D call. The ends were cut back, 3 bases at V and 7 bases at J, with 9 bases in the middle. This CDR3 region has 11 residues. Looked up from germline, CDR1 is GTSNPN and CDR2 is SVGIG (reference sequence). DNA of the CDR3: TGTGCCTGGAGCCCGACTAGTGAAGCTTTCTTT. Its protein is CAWSPTSEAFF.

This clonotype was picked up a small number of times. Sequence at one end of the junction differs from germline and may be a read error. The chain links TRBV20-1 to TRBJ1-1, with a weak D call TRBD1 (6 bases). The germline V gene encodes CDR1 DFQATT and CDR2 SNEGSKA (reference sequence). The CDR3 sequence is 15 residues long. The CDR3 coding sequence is TGCAGTGCCAGAGAGGGGGGGGCGCAGGGCACTGAAGCTTTCTTT. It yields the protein CSAREGGAQGTEAFF.

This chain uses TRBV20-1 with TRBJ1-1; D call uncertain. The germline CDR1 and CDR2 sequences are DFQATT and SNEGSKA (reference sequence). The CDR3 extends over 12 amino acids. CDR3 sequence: CRAALSDTEAFF. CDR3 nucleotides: TGCAGAGCTGCACTGAGTGACACTGAAGCTTTCTTT.

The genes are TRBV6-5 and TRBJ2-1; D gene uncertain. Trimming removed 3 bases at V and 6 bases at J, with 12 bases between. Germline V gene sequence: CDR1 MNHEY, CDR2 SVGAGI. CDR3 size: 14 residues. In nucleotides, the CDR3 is TGTGCCAGCAGTTATGATGGTGCCTCCAATGAGCAGTTCTTC. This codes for CASSYDGASNEQFF.

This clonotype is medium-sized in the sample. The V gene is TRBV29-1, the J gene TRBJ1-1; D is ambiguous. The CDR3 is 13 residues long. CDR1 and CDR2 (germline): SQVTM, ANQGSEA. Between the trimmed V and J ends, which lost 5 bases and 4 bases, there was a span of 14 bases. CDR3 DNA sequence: TGCAGCGTTTCCGGTAGGGCCTCCACTGAAGCTTTCTTT. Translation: CSVSGRASTEAFF.

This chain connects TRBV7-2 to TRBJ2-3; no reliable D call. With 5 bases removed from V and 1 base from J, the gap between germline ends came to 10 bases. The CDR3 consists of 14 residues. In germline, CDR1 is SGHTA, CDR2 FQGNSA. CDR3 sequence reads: CASSQTLRTDTQYF. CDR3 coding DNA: TGTGCCAGCAGCCAGACTCTCCGCACAGATACGCAGTATTTT. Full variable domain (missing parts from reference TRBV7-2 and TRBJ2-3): GAGVSQSPSNKVTEKGKDVELRCDPISGHTALYWYRQSLGQGLEFLIYFQGNSAPDKSGLPSDRFSAERTGGSVSTLTIQRTQQEDSAVYLCASSQTLRTDTQYFGPGTRLTVL.

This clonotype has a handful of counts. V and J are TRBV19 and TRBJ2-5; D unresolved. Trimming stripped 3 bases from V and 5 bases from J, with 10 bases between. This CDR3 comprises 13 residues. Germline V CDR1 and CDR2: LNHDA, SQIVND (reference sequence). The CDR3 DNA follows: TGTGCCAGTAGTATCTCGCAGAGGGAGACCCAGTACTTC. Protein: CASSISQRETQYF.

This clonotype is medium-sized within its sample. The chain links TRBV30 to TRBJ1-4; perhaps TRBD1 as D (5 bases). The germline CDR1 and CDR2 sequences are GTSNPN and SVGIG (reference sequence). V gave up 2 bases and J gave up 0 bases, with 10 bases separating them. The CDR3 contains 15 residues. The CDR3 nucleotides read TGTGCCTGGAGTCGGAGGGGCGCAACTAATGAAAAACTGTTTTTT. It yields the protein CAWSRRGATNEKLFF.

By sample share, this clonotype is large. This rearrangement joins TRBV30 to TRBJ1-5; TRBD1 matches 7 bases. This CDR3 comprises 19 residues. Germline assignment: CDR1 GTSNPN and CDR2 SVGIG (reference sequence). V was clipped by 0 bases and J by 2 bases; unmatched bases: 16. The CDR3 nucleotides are TGTGCCTGGAGTGTCCCCACAGGGGTTATATTCGATGGCAATCAGCCCCAGCATTTT. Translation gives CAWSVPTGVIFDGNQPQHF.

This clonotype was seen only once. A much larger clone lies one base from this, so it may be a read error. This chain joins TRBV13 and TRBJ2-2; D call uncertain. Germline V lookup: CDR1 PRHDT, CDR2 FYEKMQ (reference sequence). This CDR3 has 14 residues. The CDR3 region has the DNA TGTTCCAGCAGCTTAGGACCACTCGGCGGGGAGCTGTTTTTT. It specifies CSSSLGPLGGELFF.

Here the CDR3 reads CASSQGGGTTEAFF. The CDR3 DNA follows: TGTGCCAGCAGTCAAGGGGGGGGGACCACTGAAGCTTTCTTT. The rearrangement joins TRBV27 to TRBJ1-1, with D possibly being TRBD1 (6 bases). CDR1 is MNHEY and CDR2 is SMNVEV in the germline V gene (reference sequence). Trimming took 5 bases from V and 4 from J, leaving 14 bases between them. This CDR3 has 14 residues.

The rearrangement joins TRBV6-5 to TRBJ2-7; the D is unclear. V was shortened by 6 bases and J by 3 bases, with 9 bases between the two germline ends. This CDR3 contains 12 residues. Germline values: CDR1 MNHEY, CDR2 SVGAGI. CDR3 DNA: TGTGCCAGCAGCTTTCCGGGCTACGAGCAGTACTTC. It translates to CASSFPGYEQYF.

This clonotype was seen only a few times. Here the CDR3 DNA reads TGTGCCAGCAGCCCCTGGCAGCCAGCCGGTAATGAAAAACTGTTTTTT. Protein product: CASSPWQPAGNEKLFF. The genes are TRBV6-1 and TRBJ1-4; D ambiguous. The CDR3 loop spans 16 amino acids. Germline V lookup: CDR1 MNHNS, CDR2 SASEGT. V lost 6 bases, J lost 4 bases, and 18 bases lay in between.

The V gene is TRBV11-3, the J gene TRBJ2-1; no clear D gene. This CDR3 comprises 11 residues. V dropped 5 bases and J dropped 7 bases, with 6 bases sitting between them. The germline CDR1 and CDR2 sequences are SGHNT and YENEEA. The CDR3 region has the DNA TGTGCCAGCAGCCAAGTAAATGAGCAGTTCTTC. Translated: CASSQVNEQFF. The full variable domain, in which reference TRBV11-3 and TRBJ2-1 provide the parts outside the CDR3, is EAGVVQSPRYKIIEKKQPVAFWCNPISGHNTLYWYLQNLGQGPELLIRYENEEAVDDSQLPKDRFSAERLKGVDSTLKIQPAELGDSAVYLCASSQVNEQFFGPGTRLTVL.